This TCR beta chain was retrieved from a study of T cells after somatic rescue of genetic block. Germline CDR1 MNHNS, CDR2 SASEGT. The CDR3 totals 15 residues. V lost 5 bases and J lost 3, with 17 bases in between. Sequencing was performed with immunoSEQ multiplex PCR; in TCRdb, only in-frame clones are kept and a portion is missing. The table lists some 14,000 clones, approximately 70% of them singletons. The clonotype comes from a man between 18 and 35 years old. Specimen: peripheral blood mononuclear cells (PBMCs). This chain links TRBV6-1 with TRBJ2-7, with D tentatively TRBD1 (6 bases). The CDR3 loop reads CASSQMPGHRYEQYF. The CDR3 region has the DNA TGTGCCAGCAGTCAAATGCCGGGACACCGCTACGAGCAGTACTTC.